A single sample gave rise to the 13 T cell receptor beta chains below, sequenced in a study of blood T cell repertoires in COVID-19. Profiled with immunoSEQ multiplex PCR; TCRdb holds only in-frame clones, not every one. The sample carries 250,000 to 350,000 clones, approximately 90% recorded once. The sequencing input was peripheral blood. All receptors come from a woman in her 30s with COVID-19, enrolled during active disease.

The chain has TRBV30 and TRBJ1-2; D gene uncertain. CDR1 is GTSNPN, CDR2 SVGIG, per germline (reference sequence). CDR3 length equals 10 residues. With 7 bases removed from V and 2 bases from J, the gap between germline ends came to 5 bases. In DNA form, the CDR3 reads TGTGCCTCTTTAAACTATGGCTACACCTTC. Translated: CASLNYGYTF.

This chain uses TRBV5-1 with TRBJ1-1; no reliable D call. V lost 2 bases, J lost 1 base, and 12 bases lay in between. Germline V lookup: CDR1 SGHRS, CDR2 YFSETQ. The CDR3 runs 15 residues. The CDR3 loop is CASSLLRAGNTEAFF. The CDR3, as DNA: TGCGCCAGCAGCTTACTTAGAGCAGGGAACACTGAAGCTTTCTTT.

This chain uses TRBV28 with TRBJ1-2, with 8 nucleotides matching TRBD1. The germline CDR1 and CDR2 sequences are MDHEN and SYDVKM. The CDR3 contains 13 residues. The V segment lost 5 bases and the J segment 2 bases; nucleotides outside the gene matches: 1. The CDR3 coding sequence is TGTGCCAGCAGTAGGACAGGGAACTATGGCTACACCTTC. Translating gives CASSRTGNYGYTF.

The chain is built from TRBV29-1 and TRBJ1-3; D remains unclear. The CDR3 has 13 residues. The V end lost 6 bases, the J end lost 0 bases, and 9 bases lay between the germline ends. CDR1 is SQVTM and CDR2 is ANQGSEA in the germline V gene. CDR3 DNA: TGCAGCGTAACACAGAGCTCTGGAAACACCATATATTTT. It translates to CSVTQSSGNTIYF.

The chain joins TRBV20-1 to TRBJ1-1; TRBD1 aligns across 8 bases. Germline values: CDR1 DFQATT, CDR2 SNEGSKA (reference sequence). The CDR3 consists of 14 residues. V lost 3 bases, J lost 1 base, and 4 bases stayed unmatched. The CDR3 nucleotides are TGCAGTGCTAGTCAGGGGGCGAGGAACACTGAAGCTTTCTTT. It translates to CSASQGARNTEAFF.

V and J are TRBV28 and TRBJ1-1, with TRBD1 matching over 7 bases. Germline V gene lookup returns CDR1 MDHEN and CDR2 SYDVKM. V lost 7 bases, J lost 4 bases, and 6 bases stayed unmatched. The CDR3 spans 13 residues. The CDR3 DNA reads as TGTGCCAGCATTATCCACAGGGGCACTGAAGCTTTCTTT. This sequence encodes CASIIHRGTEAFF.

This chain's CDR3 is CASSGGTEVPNYGYTF. The CDR3 DNA sequence: TGTGCCAGCAGTGGAGGGACAGAAGTTCCTAACTATGGCTACACCTTC. The chain links TRBV2 to TRBJ1-2; 7 bases map to TRBD1. The germline gives CDR1 SNHLY, CDR2 FYNNEI. With 4 bases clipped from V and 0 bases from J, the junction kept 8 bases outside the gene matches. The CDR3 is 16 residues long. Full variable domain (remainder filled in from reference TRBV2 and TRBJ1-2): EPEVTQTPSHQVTQMGQEVILRCVPISNHLYFYWYRQILGQKVEFLVSFYNNEISEKSEIFDDQFSVERPDGSNFTLKIRSTKLEDSAMYFCASSGGTEVPNYGYTFGSGTRLTVV.

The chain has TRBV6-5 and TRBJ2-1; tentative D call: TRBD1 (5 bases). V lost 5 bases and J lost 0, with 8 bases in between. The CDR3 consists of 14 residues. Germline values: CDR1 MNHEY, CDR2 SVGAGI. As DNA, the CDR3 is TGTGCCAGCAGTAGACAGAGCTCCTACAATGAGCAGTTCTTC. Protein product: CASSRQSSYNEQFF.

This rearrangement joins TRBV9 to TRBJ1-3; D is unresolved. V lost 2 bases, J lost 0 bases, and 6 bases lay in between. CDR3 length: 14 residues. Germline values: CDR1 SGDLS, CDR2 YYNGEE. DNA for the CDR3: TGTGCCAGCAGCGTGGGCTACTCTGGAAACACCATATATTTT. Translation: CASSVGYSGNTIYF.

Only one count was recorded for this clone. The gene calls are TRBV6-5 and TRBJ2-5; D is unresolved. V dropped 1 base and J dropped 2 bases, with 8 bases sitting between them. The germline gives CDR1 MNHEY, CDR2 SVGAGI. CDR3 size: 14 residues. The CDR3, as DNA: TGTGCCAGCAGTTACTGGCAGACTCAAGAGACCCAGTACTTC. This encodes CASSYWQTQETQYF.

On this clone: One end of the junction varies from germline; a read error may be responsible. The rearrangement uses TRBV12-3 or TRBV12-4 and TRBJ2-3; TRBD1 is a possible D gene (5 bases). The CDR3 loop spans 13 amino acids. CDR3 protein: CASIHQGTDTQYF. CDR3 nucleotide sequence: TGTGCCAGCATTCATCAGGGCACGGATACGCAGTATTTT.

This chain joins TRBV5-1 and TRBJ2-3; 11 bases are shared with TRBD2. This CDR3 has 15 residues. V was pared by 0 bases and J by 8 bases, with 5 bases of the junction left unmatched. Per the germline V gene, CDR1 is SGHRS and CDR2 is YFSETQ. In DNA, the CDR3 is TGCGCCAGCAGCTTGGATGGACTAGCGGGTATTACGCAGTATTTT. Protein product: CASSLDGLAGITQYF. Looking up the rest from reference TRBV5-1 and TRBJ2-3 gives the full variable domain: KAGVTQTPRYLIKTRGQQVTLSCSPISGHRSVSWYQQTPGQGLQFLFEYFSETQRNKGNFPGRFSGRQFSNSRSEMNVSTLELGDSALYLCASSLDGLAGITQYFGPGTRLTVL.

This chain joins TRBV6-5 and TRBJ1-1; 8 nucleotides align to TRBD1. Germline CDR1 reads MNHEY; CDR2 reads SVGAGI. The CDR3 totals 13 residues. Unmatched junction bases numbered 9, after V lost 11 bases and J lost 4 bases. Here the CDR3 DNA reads TGTGCCGGCCAAAAGGACAGGGTCACTGAAGCTTTCTTT. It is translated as CAGQKDRVTEAFF.